The 15 T cell receptor beta chains reported below all come from one sample, sequenced in a study of OX40 agonist ivuxolimab in advanced cancers. The data were produced by immunoSEQ multiplex PCR, yet TCRdb's version contains in-frame clones alone and is incomplete. Of around 80,000 clones in the sample, 85% were seen once. Material: CD4+ or CD8+ T cells sorted from blood, obtained in a trial of the OX40 agonist ivuxolimab. These receptor sequences come from an adult with an advanced solid tumor such as melanoma, head and neck, liver or kidney cancer.

The rearrangement joins TRBV5-4 to TRBJ1-4; D ambiguous. CDR1 is SGHNT and CDR2 is YYREEE in the germline V gene (reference sequence). This CDR3 is built from 15 residues. With 0 bases removed from V and 3 bases from J, the gap between germline ends came to 9 bases. The CDR3: CASSLDSTSNEKLFF. The CDR3 coding sequence is TGTGCCAGCAGCTTGGACAGCACCTCTAATGAAAAACTGTTTTTT.

DNA of the CDR3: TGTGCCAGCCTCGGGGGCAATCAGCCCCAGCATTTT. Translating it yields CASLGGNQPQHF. This chain uses TRBV28 with TRBJ1-5; D unclear. CDR1 MDHEN and CDR2 SYDVKM come from the germline V gene. CDR3 length: 12 amino acids. Trimming shortened V by 8 bases and J by 2 bases, and 7 bases separated the two germline ends.

This clone has a handful of counts. The rearrangement uses TRBV10-2 and TRBJ1-5; 8 bases map to TRBD1. J gave up 11 bases and V 1 base, and 1 base lay outside the gene matches. The CDR3 has 12 amino acids. CDR1 WSHSY and CDR2 SAAADI come from the germline V gene. The CDR3 DNA is TGCGCCAGCAGTGAGTTACAGGGGGCCCAGCATTTT. This encodes CASSELQGAQHF.

The chain uses TRBV19 and TRBJ1-2; 8 bases are shared with TRBD1. CDR3 length: 15 residues. CDR1 and CDR2 from the germline V gene are LNHDA and SQIVND (reference sequence). V lost 6 bases and J lost 2; bases outside the gene matches: 8. CDR3 DNA sequence: TGTGCCAGTAGAAAAACAGGGGGGGAGAACTATGGCTACACCTTC. Its protein product is CASRKTGGENYGYTF.

This sequence joins TRBV10-3 and TRBJ2-3; 10 nucleotides agree with TRBD1. CDR3 length: 16 amino acids. V gave up 7 bases and J gave up 3 bases; unmatched junction bases: 10. Per germline, CDR1 ENHRY and CDR2 SYGVKD. The CDR3 protein is CAIKDRDRGGTDTQYF. The CDR3, as DNA: TGTGCCATCAAGGATCGGGACAGGGGTGGAACAGATACGCAGTATTTT.

This clone was recorded a few times. The gene calls are TRBV5-4 and TRBJ1-2; possible D gene TRBD1, 6 bases. V lost 1 base to trimming and J lost 4 bases, with 11 bases between them. The germline V gene has CDR1 SGHNT and CDR2 YYREEE (reference sequence). This CDR3 spans 14 amino acids. The CDR3 DNA is TGTGCCAGCAGCTTGACAGAGGGGGGCTATGGCTACACCTTC. This codes for CASSLTEGGYGYTF.

The V and J genes are TRBV28 and TRBJ1-1; the D is unclear. This CDR3 contains 13 residues. Germline CDR1 MDHEN, CDR2 SYDVKM. V was pared by 6 bases and J by 2 bases, with 10 bases between. As DNA, the CDR3 is TGTGCCAGCAGCCGTACACCCAACACTGAAGCTTTCTTT. Amino acid sequence: CASSRTPNTEAFF.

The genes are TRBV23-1 and TRBJ1-5; 9 bases map to TRBD1. TRBV23-1 belongs to the ORF category, with a function that is uncertain. The CDR3 contains 15 residues. V shed 5 bases and J 6 bases; nucleotides not matched to a gene: 8. CDR3 residues: CASSYDRGYRQPQHF. The CDR3 DNA sequence: TGCGCCAGCAGTTACGACAGGGGGTATCGTCAGCCCCAGCATTTT.

The chain employs TRBV18 and TRBJ2-1, with D tentatively TRBD2 (5 bases). With 4 bases removed from V and 7 bases from J, the gap between germline ends came to 14 bases. The CDR3 spans 14 residues. Germline V gives CDR1 KGHSH, CDR2 LQKENI. CDR3 loop: CASSRERNQNEQFF. The CDR3 coding sequence is TGTGCCAGCTCACGCGAGCGGAATCAGAATGAGCAGTTCTTC. The complete variable domain, with remaining parts taken from reference TRBV18 and TRBJ2-1, reads NAGVMQNPRHLVRRRGQEARLRCSPMKGHSHVYWYRQLPEEGLKFMVYLQKENIIDESGMPKERFSAEFPKEGPSILRIQQVVRGDSAAYFCASSRERNQNEQFFGPGTRLTVL.

The J gene is TRBJ2-7, the V gene TRBV6-1, with 10 bases identical to TRBD1. Losses at the gene ends were 1 base for V and 1 base for J; bases not matched to a gene: 4. In germline, CDR1 is MNHNS, CDR2 SASEGT. CDR3 length: 16 amino acids. The CDR3 nucleotides read TGTGCCAGCAGTGAAGAGACAGGGGGCCTTTCCTACGAGCAGTACTTC. Residues: CASSEETGGLSYEQYF.

V and J are TRBV5-1 and TRBJ2-2; D might be TRBD1 or TRBD2, each matching 6 bases. This CDR3 is 16 amino acids long. The V end was cut by 4 bases, the J end by 6 bases, with 19 bases between. Per germline, CDR1 SGHRS and CDR2 YFSETQ. The CDR3 is CASSRGAEGPPGELFF. CDR3 coding DNA: TGCGCCAGCAGCAGGGGGGCGGAGGGCCCTCCCGGGGAGCTGTTTTTT.

The genes are TRBV11-2 and TRBJ1-3; the D is unclear. The germline V and J ends were trimmed by 3 bases and 0 bases, with 6 bases remaining between them. Germline-derived CDR1 and CDR2 are SGHAT and FQNNGV. The CDR3 contains 14 residues. The DNA for the CDR3 is TGTGCCAGCAGCTTCCCTATCTCTGGAAACACCATATATTTT. This codes for CASSFPISGNTIYF.

The genes are TRBV5-1 and TRBJ2-3; D is uncertain. CDR1 is SGHRS and CDR2 is YFSETQ in the germline V gene. Between the trimmed V and J ends, which lost 0 bases and 10 bases, there was a span of 12 bases. CDR3 size: 13 residues. The CDR3 coding sequence is TGCGCCAGCAGCTTGGAACAGCAGAAGGCGCAGTATTTT. Amino acid sequence: CASSLEQQKAQYF.

The rearrangement links TRBV6-1 to TRBJ1-5, with a weak D call TRBD1 (6 bases). This CDR3 contains 14 residues. Germline-derived CDR1 and CDR2 are MNHNS and SASEGT. V lost 4 bases, J lost 3 bases, and 10 bases lay in between. This CDR3 is CASSVGQYNQPQHF. The DNA for the CDR3 is TGTGCCAGCAGTGTCGGACAGTACAATCAGCCCCAGCATTTT.

This sequence joins TRBV21-1 and TRBJ2-5; TRBD2, the table's D call, lacks a check against the DNA. TRBV21-1 is a known pseudogene. The CDR3 sequence is 18 residues long. DNA for the CDR3: TGTGCCAGCAGCAAAGGAGGGACTAGCGGGAGGTCAGCGGAGACCCAGTACTTC. Amino acids: CASSKGGTSGRSAETQYF.